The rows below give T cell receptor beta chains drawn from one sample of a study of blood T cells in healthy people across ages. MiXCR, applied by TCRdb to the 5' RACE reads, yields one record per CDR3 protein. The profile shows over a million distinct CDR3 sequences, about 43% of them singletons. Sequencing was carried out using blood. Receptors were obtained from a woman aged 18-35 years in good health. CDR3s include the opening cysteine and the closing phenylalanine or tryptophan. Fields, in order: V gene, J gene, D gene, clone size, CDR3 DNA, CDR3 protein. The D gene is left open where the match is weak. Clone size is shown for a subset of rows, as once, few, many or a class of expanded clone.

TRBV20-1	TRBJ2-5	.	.	TGCAGTGCTAGGGGGAACCAAGAGGCCCAGTACTTC	CSARGNQEAQYF
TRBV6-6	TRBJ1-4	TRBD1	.	TGTGCCAGCGTACGGGACAGGGGGAACGAAAAACTGTTTTTT	CASVRDRGNEKLFF
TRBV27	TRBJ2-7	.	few	TGTGCCAGCAGTTTTTGGTCAGGGGCTCCCTACGAGCAGTACTTC	CASSFWSGAPYEQYF
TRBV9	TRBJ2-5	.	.	TGTGCCAGCAGCGTAGCGGGGAGGCGGGGACCCCACCAAGAGACCCAGTACTTC	CASSVAGRRGPHQETQYF
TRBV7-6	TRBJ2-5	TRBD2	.	TGTGCCTGCAGCTTAGAGTATAGCGGGGCGTACCAAGAGACCCAGTACTTC	CACSLEYSGAYQETQYF
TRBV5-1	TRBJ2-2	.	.	TGCGCCAGCAGCCCAATAGCAGGACCCGGCGGGGAGCTGTTTTTT	CASSPIAGPGGELFF
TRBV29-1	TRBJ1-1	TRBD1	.	TGCAGCGTCGATCGGACAGGGTCTCTGCCCACTGAAGCTTTCTTT	CSVDRTGSLPTEAFF
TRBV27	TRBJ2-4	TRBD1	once	TGTGCCAGCAGTCCCTCGACAGGGGATTGGGACATTCAGTACTTC	CASSPSTGDWDIQYF
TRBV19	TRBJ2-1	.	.	TGTGCCAGCCGTAAGGCGGCTCTAGCCTACAATGAGCAGTTCTTC	CASRKAALAYNEQFF
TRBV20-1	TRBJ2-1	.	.	TGCAGTGCTTCCAGCCAGGGTTTGATAGCGCAAACCAATGGGCAGTTCTTC	CSASSQGLIAQTNGQFF
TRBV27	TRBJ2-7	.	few	TGTGCCAGCAGTCCGTTCGGGGTCGAGCAGTACTTC	CASSPFGVEQYF
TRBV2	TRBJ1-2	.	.	TGTACCAGCAGCCCTGGGGATGGCTACACCTTC	CTSSPGDGYTF
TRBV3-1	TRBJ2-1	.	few	TGTGCCAGCAGCAAGGCAGTGACAGCTTACTACAATGAGCAGTTCTTC	CASSKAVTAYYNEQFF
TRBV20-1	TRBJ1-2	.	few	TGCAGTGCTCAACCAGAAGGACCTAACTATGGCTACACCTTC	CSAQPEGPNYGYTF
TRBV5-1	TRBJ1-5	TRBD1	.	TGCGCCAGCAGCTTGGACCGACAGGGTCTGGGGCAGCCCCAGCATTTT	CASSLDRQGLGQPQHF
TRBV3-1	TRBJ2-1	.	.	TGTGCCAGCAGCCCGCCCAGTTACGGTGAGCAGTTCTTC	CASSPPSYGEQFF
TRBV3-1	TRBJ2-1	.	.	TGTGCCAGCAGCCAAGATGCGGGTGAGCAGTTCTTC	CASSQDAGEQFF
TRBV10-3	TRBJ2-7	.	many	TGTGCCATCAGTGATGCCTACGAGCAGTACTTC	CAISDAYEQYF
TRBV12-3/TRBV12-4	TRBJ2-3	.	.	TGTGCCAGCCGGACCGCCGGGACCCGACGAGATACGCAGTATTTT	CASRTAGTRRDTQYF
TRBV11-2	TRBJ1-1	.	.	TGTGCCAGCAGCTTACAGGGGCCGTCGGGCACTGAAGCTTTCTTT	CASSLQGPSGTEAFF
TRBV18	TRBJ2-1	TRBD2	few	TGTGCCAGCTCAAGTCGCTCCGCGGGAGCCAATGAGCAGTTCTTC	CASSSRSAGANEQFF